Following are 23 T cell receptor beta chains from one sample sequenced in a study of Ad26.COV2.S vaccination and SARS-CoV-2 variants. The data were produced by immunoSEQ multiplex PCR, yet TCRdb's version contains in-frame clones alone and is incomplete. The sample contains around 240,000 clones, 88% of which appear only once. As for treatment: some 20 received Ad26.COV2.S at low or high dose, single or two shots; several received placebo; per-sample allocation not given. The samples date from day 63 after the first vaccine or placebo injection. The sample consisted of peripheral blood, taken in a trial of Ad26.COV2.S vaccine versus placebo. Receptors were obtained from a person aged 18 to 59 who received the Ad26.COV2.S COVID-19 vaccine or a placebo.

This clone appeared a few times. The chain links TRBV6-6 to TRBJ2-7; tentative D call: TRBD1 (6 bases). The ends were cut back, 2 bases at V and 3 bases at J, with 14 bases in the middle. CDR1 MNHNY and CDR2 SVGAGI come from the germline V gene (reference sequence). This CDR3 spans 15 amino acids. The CDR3 region is CASSYASLGGYEQYF. In DNA form, the CDR3 reads TGTGCCAGCAGTTACGCTTCTCTAGGGGGCTACGAGCAGTACTTC.

This clone has just a few counts. V and J are TRBV10-2 and TRBJ1-1, with D maybe TRBD1 (5 bases). The CDR3 contains 11 residues. V was pared by 9 bases and J by 7 bases, with 12 bases between. Germline CDR1 WSHSY, CDR2 SAAADI. The CDR3 is CASSGGVEAFF. DNA of the CDR3: TGCGCCAGTTCCGGGGGGGTTGAAGCTTTCTTT.

V gene TRBV7-9 combines with J gene TRBJ2-1; TRBD2 agrees at 7 bases. CDR3 length equals 15 residues. CDR1 is SEHNR, CDR2 FQNEAQ, per germline (reference sequence). With 3 bases clipped from V and 6 bases from J, the junction kept 8 bases outside the gene matches. The CDR3 coding sequence is TGTGCCAGCAGCTTCGGCAGCGGGATGTCCAATGAGCAGTTCTTC. This codes for CASSFGSGMSNEQFF.

The J gene is TRBJ2-3, the V gene TRBV18; TRBD2 matches 11 bases. V gave up 2 bases and J gave up 4 bases; unmatched junction bases: 5. The CDR3 is made up of 16 amino acids. Looked up from germline, CDR1 is KGHSH and CDR2 is LQKENI. The CDR3 protein is CASSPLLAGAADTQYF. DNA for the CDR3: TGTGCCAGCTCACCATTACTAGCGGGAGCGGCAGATACGCAGTATTTT. The complete variable domain, with remaining parts taken from reference TRBV18 and TRBJ2-3, reads NAGVMQNPRHLVRRRGQEARLRCSPMKGHSHVYWYRQLPEEGLKFMVYLQKENIIDESGMPKERFSAEFPKEGPSILRIQQVVRGDSAAYFCASSPLLAGAADTQYFGPGTRLTVL.

CDR3 residues: CASSQGVGLDTQYF. CDR3 in DNA: TGTGCCAGCAGCCAAGGAGTTGGATTAGATACGCAGTATTTT. The rearrangement links TRBV4-2 to TRBJ2-3; D unresolved. CDR3 length: 14 amino acids. Germline V gene data show CDR1 as LGHNA and CDR2 as YNFKEQ. The ends were cut back, 1 base at V and 5 bases at J, with 10 bases in the middle.

The chain employs TRBV5-1 and TRBJ2-1, with D perhaps matching TRBD1 (6 bases). The germline gives CDR1 SGHRS, CDR2 YFSETQ. CDR3 size: 14 residues. V was trimmed by 4 bases and J by 6 bases, leaving 14 bases between them. The CDR3 spells CASSHGQNFNEQFF. The CDR3 DNA reads TGCGCCAGCAGCCACGGACAGAACTTCAATGAGCAGTTCTTC. Full variable domain (outside the CDR3, taken from reference TRBV5-1 and TRBJ2-1): KAGVTQTPRYLIKTRGQQVTLSCSPISGHRSVSWYQQTPGQGLQFLFEYFSETQRNKGNFPGRFSGRQFSNSRSEMNVSTLELGDSALYLCASSHGQNFNEQFFGPGTRLTVL.

The chain employs TRBV7-2 and TRBJ2-5; TRBD1 agrees at 11 bases. The CDR3 extends over 15 amino acids. V gave up 5 bases and J gave up 7 bases; unmatched junction bases: 9. CDR1 is SGHTA and CDR2 is FQGNSA in the germline V gene. The CDR3 region is CASSTQGQGGLTQYF. The CDR3 region has the DNA TGTGCCAGCAGCACCCAGGGACAGGGGGGGTTGACCCAGTACTTC.

V and J are TRBV14 and TRBJ1-2; D call uncertain. This CDR3 is 15 amino acids long. Trimming took off 1 base at V and 2 bases at J, with 11 bases between the two ends. The V gene's germline CDR1 is SGHDN and CDR2 FVKESK. CDR3 bases: TGTGCCAGCAGCCAAGGCCGGTCTCCAAACTATGGCTACACCTTC. As protein: CASSQGRSPNYGYTF.

The chain links TRBV4-3 to TRBJ2-5; the match to TRBD1 covers 7 bases. V lost 0 bases and J lost 4; bases outside the gene matches: 5. The CDR3 is made up of 15 amino acids. Germline V gene lookup returns CDR1 LGHNA and CDR2 YSLEER. The DNA of the CDR3 is TGCGCCAGCAGCCAAGAAGCACAGGGGCCAGAGACCCAGTACTTC. Translated: CASSQEAQGPETQYF.

The chain couples TRBV5-1 to TRBJ2-2; 14 bases fit TRBD2. Trimming at V came to 3 bases and at J to 7 bases, leaving 5 bases not matched to a gene. The germline CDR1 and CDR2 sequences are SGHRS and YFSETQ. This CDR3 region has 16 residues. The CDR3 nucleotides are TGCGCCAGCAGCTGGGGACTAGCGGGAGAAGGCGGGGAGCTGTTTTTT. Translated, it gives CASSWGLAGEGGELFF.

This chain joins TRBV18 and TRBJ1-5; weak D call: TRBD1 (5 bases). CDR1 and CDR2 from the germline V gene are KGHSH and LQKENI. The CDR3 loop spans 17 amino acids. Trimming pared 3 bases from V and 1 base from J, leaving 16 bases between. CDR3 sequence reads: CASSPQPTGQSNQPQHF. CDR3 nucleotides: TGTGCCAGCTCACCCCAACCCACGGGGCAGAGCAATCAGCCCCAGCATTTT.

This clone was observed a few times. This chain joins TRBV11-2 and TRBJ2-7, with 9 bases lining up with TRBD1. V trimming: 6 bases; J trimming: 4 bases; junction bases outside the gene matches: 10. The germline V gene has CDR1 SGHAT and CDR2 FQNNGV. The CDR3 length is 15 residues. The CDR3 spells CASRLPGQGAYEQYF. Written as DNA, the CDR3 is TGTGCCAGCAGGTTACCGGGACAGGGAGCTTACGAGCAGTACTTC.

Only a few counts were recorded for this clone. This chain joins TRBV4-1 and TRBJ2-7; TRBD2 agrees at 9 bases. Germline trimming cut 4 bases from V and 2 bases from J; bases unmatched to any gene: 6. CDR3 length equals 15 residues. The germline V gene encodes CDR1 MGHRA and CDR2 YSYEKL. The CDR3 loop is CASSPSGGGAYEQYF. The CDR3, as DNA: TGCGCCAGCAGCCCCTCGGGCGGGGGGGCCTACGAGCAGTACTTC.

The chain recombines TRBV6-5 with TRBJ2-3; 7 bases fit TRBD2. Trimming cost V 6 bases and J 3 bases; bases outside gene matches: 6. The CDR3 has 14 amino acids. CDR1 is MNHEY and CDR2 is SVGAGI in the germline V gene. CDR3 DNA: TGTGCCAGCAGCGAGCGGGGTAGGACAGATACGCAGTATTTT. This encodes CASSERGRTDTQYF.

The chain links TRBV29-1 to TRBJ2-1; D is uncertain. The germline CDR1 and CDR2 sequences are SQVTM and ANQGSEA. The CDR3 consists of 14 residues. Trimming pared 4 bases from V and 0 bases from J, leaving 10 bases between. This CDR3 reads CSVVSHDSYNEQFF. The CDR3 DNA is TGCAGCGTTGTGTCACACGACTCCTACAATGAGCAGTTCTTC.

This clone turned up a few times. The rearrangement links TRBV7-8 to TRBJ1-4, with 11 bases identical to TRBD1. Germline V gives CDR1 SGHVS, CDR2 FQNEAQ. Unmatched junction bases numbered 2, after V lost 1 base and J lost 7 bases. The CDR3 loop spans 15 amino acids. Here the CDR3 DNA reads TGTGCCAGCAGCTTAGTTGGGACAGGGGGTGAAAAACTGTTTTTT. Protein: CASSLVGTGGEKLFF.

V and J are TRBV5-1 and TRBJ1-3; perhaps TRBD1 as D (5 bases). CDR1 and CDR2 (germline): SGHRS, YFSETQ. The length of the CDR3 is 15 residues. Trimming stripped 1 base from V and 4 bases from J, with 12 bases between. DNA of the CDR3: TGCGCCAGCAGCTTGTCGGGGCCAGGCGGAAACACCATATATTTT. Translation: CASSLSGPGGNTIYF.

In its sample, this clone was seen once. CDR3 loop: CASSYPGTGNQPQHF. CDR3 nucleotide sequence: TGTGCCAGCAGTTACCCCGGGACGGGCAATCAGCCCCAGCATTTT. The gene calls are TRBV6-2 or TRBV6-3 and TRBJ1-5; tentative D call: TRBD1 (5 bases). The CDR3 contains 15 residues. CDR1 and CDR2 (germline): MNHEY, SVGEGT. V was shortened by 2 bases and J by 2 bases, with 10 bases between the two germline ends.

The chain links TRBV19 to TRBJ2-7; TRBD1 matches 11 bases. The ends lost 3 bases at V and 4 bases at J; junction bases unmatched: 5. CDR1 LNHDA and CDR2 SQIVND come from the germline V gene (reference sequence). CDR3 length: 15 amino acids. CDR3 in amino acids: CASSIGTGGLYEQYF. The CDR3 DNA reads as TGTGCCAGTAGTATTGGGACAGGGGGGCTGTACGAGCAGTACTTC.

V gene TRBV28 combines with J gene TRBJ1-5; 9 positions agree with TRBD1. The CDR3 length is 16 residues. V shed 5 bases, J shed 4 bases, and the junction held 9 bases outside the gene matches. The germline CDR1 and CDR2 sequences are MDHEN and SYDVKM. The CDR3 region has the DNA TGTGCCAGCAGTCTATACAGGGGGCTAAGGAATCAGCCCCAGCATTTT. Its protein product is CASSLYRGLRNQPQHF.

V is TRBV29-1 and J is TRBJ2-5, with TRBD1 identical over 7 bases. This CDR3 region has 13 residues. The V and J ends lost 7 bases and 4 bases, in that order; junction bases with no gene match: 9. From germline, CDR1 is SQVTM and CDR2 ANQGSEA. The DNA of the CDR3 is TGCAGCGCCAACAGGGGTAGAGGAGAGACCCAGTACTTC. Protein product: CSANRGRGETQYF.

V gene TRBV21-1 combines with J gene TRBJ2-7; the tabulated D call, TRBD2, remains unverified against the DNA. TRBV21-1 is a listed pseudogene. This CDR3 is 15 amino acids long. Written as DNA, the CDR3 is TGTGCCAGCAGCAAGTGGACTAGCGTCTCCTACGAGCAGTACTTC. It yields the protein CASSKWTSVSYEQYF.

In its sample, this clone was seen once. V and J are TRBV6-5 and TRBJ2-4, with TRBD1 matching 9 bases. V shed 10 bases, J shed 6 bases, and the junction held 10 bases outside the gene matches. Germline CDR1 reads MNHEY; CDR2 reads SVGAGI. This CDR3 has 14 residues. The CDR3 region has the DNA TGTGCCACCCAACCGAGACAGGGGGTAAACATTCAGTACTTC. Protein product: CATQPRQGVNIQYF.